This T cell receptor (beta chain) was profiled in a study of Ad26.COV2.S vaccination and SARS-CoV-2 variants. TCRdb's copy holds only in-frame clones and misses some; the assay was immunoSEQ multiplex PCR. The sample shows 300,000 to 400,000 clones, around 85% of them seen only once. The V gene's germline CDR1 is SGHTS and CDR2 YDEGEE. V trimming: 2 bases; J trimming: 0 bases; junction bases outside the gene matches: 3. This CDR3 has 17 amino acids. As to treatment: over 15 received Ad26.COV2.S at low or high dose, single or two shots; about 5 received placebo; per-sample allocation not given. Specimen acquisition occurred on day 63 following the initial vaccine or placebo injection. Donor was an adult aged 18-55 years in Boston.

The rearrangement uses TRBV5-8 and TRBJ2-4, with 12 bases matching TRBD1. This receptor was taken from a person aged 18-60 years who received the Ad26.COV2.S COVID-19 vaccine or a placebo. The source material was peripheral blood, sampled in a trial of Ad26.COV2.S vaccine versus placebo. Here the CDR3 DNA reads TGTGCCAGCAGCTTCTGGGACAGGGGGCTAGCCAAAAACATTCAGTACTTC. Translated, it gives CASSFWDRGLAKNIQYF.